Each of the 10 T cell receptor beta chains below was sequenced from the same sample in a study of T cells in Graves' hyperthyroidism and ophthalmopathy (dated by TCRdb to between 2018 and 2020). Receptor libraries were prepared by multiplex PCR. These reads were obtained on an Illumina HiSeq 2000. The TCR beta CDR3 regions were amplified from RNA transcripts. The first round of RT-PCR for the TCR CDR3 was performed with the HTBI primer set and the Qiagen OneStep RT-PCR kit. TCRdb reprocessed the public reads (quality trimming at Q25 with fastp, clone calling with MiXCR) and kept in-frame beta chains. Every entry covers one CDR3 protein and lists the most common genes and DNA from its rows. The sample contains 250,000 to 350,000 distinct CDR3 sequences, roughly 15% of them found a single time. Roughly 31% of the sample comes from the top ten. The sample consisted of blood. The receptor set was obtained from a man aged 30-40 years with Graves' hyperthyroidism.

The V call is TRBV19, the J call TRBJ2-1; 7 nucleotides agree with TRBD1. This CDR3 is built from 11 residues. The V gene's germline CDR1 is LNHDA and CDR2 SQIVND (reference sequence). V lost 10 bases and J lost 9; bases outside the gene matches: 6. The CDR3 DNA reads as TGTGCCACCCTACAGGGGAGTGAGCAGTTCTTC. It translates to CATLQGSEQFF.

Many counts were recorded for this clonotype. The rearrangement links TRBV20-1 to TRBJ2-3; 10 bases match TRBD2. V was clipped by 5 bases and J by 4 bases; unmatched bases: 12. Germline CDR1 and CDR2: DFQATT and SNEGSKA (reference sequence). This CDR3 has 16 amino acids. CDR3 coding DNA: TGCAGTGCTCAAAGCGGGCTAGCGGGAGAGGCAGATACGCAGTATTTT. Translated, it gives CSAQSGLAGEADTQYF.

This clonotype has a count of ten or more. The chain uses TRBV6-1 and TRBJ2-4; 7 bases line up with TRBD2. This CDR3 is built from 14 residues. Germline V lookup: CDR1 MNHNS, CDR2 SASEGT. With 4 bases clipped from V and 7 bases from J, the junction kept 7 bases outside the gene matches. As DNA, the CDR3 is TGTGCCAGCAGTGCCCCGGGACTATCGAACATTCAGTACTTC. Protein sequence: CASSAPGLSNIQYF.

The V call is TRBV12-3 or TRBV12-4, the J call TRBJ2-5; TRBD1 matches 7 bases. With V trimmed by 7 bases and J by 5 bases, 10 bases remained unmatched. The CDR3 is 14 amino acids. CDR3 protein: CASMAKGGMETQYF. The CDR3 nucleotides read TGTGCCAGCATGGCGAAAGGGGGCATGGAGACCCAGTACTTC.

This clonotype has at least ten counts. This chain joins TRBV3-1 and TRBJ2-5; TRBD2 aligns across 7 bases. The CDR3 has 13 amino acids. V trimming: 0 bases; J trimming: 8 bases; junction bases outside the gene matches: 3. CDR1 and CDR2 (germline): LGHDT, YNNKEL (reference sequence). The CDR3 spells CASSQDGGGTQYF. The CDR3 coding sequence is TGTGCCAGCAGCCAAGATGGGGGGGGAACCCAGTACTTC.

This clonotype appeared many times. The CDR3 region has the DNA TGTGCCAGCCCCCCGCCGGGACTAGCGGGACCCAATGAGCAGTTCTTC. Translated: CASPPPGLAGPNEQFF. The V gene is TRBV28, the J gene TRBJ2-1; TRBD2 aligns across 13 bases. Looked up from germline, CDR1 is MDHEN and CDR2 is SYDVKM. Trimming removed 8 bases from V and 6 bases from J; junction bases left unmatched: 10. The CDR3 runs to 16 residues.

The V gene is TRBV4-1, the J gene TRBJ1-2, with D maybe TRBD1 (5 bases). This CDR3 spans 14 amino acids. Germline V gene sequence: CDR1 MGHRA, CDR2 YSYEKL. The V and J ends lost 0 bases and 6 bases respectively, with 11 bases between them. DNA of the CDR3: TGCGCCAGCAGCCAAGAAGGGGCGGACGATGGCTACACCTTC. Translation: CASSQEGADDGYTF.

This clonotype was detected many times. The DNA of the CDR3 is TGTGCCAGCAGTGCCTACGAGCAGTACTTC. It specifies CASSAYEQYF. The chain uses TRBV2 and TRBJ2-7; D unclear. V lost 4 bases and J 2 bases, leaving 0 bases between the germline ends. The length of the CDR3 is 10 residues. Per the germline V gene, CDR1 is SNHLY and CDR2 is FYNNEI.

This clonotype was observed at least ten times. The chain is built from TRBV12-3 or TRBV12-4 and TRBJ2-1; TRBD2 is a possible D gene (6 bases). The ends were cut back, 7 bases at V and 0 bases at J, with 7 bases in the middle. This CDR3 contains 13 residues. CDR3 coding DNA: TGTGCCAGCACGGGAGACTCCTACAATGAGCAGTTCTTC. Amino acids: CASTGDSYNEQFF.

V usage is TRBV2 and J usage is TRBJ2-7; D could derive from TRBD1 or TRBD2 (5 bases each). The V gene's germline CDR1 is SNHLY and CDR2 FYNNEI. The CDR3 has 14 amino acids. Trimming removed 4 bases at V and 2 bases at J, with 12 bases between. CDR3 DNA: TGTGCCAGCAGTGCAGGGAGTTTGGCCTACGAGCAGTACTTC. The encoded protein is CASSAGSLAYEQYF.